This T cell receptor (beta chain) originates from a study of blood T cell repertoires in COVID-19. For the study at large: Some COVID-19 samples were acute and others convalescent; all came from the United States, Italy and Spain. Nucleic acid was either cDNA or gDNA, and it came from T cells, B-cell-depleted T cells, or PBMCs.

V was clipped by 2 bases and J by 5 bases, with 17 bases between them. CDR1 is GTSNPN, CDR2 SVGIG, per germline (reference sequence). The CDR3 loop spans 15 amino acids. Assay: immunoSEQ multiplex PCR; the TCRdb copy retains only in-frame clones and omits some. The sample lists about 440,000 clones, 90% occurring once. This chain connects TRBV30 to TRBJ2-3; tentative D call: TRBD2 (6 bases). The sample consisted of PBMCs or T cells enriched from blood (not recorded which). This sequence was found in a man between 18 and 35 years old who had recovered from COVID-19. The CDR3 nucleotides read TGTGCCTGGAGTTCGAATTTGGGACTCGGAGATACGCAGTATTTT. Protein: CAWSSNLGLGDTQYF.